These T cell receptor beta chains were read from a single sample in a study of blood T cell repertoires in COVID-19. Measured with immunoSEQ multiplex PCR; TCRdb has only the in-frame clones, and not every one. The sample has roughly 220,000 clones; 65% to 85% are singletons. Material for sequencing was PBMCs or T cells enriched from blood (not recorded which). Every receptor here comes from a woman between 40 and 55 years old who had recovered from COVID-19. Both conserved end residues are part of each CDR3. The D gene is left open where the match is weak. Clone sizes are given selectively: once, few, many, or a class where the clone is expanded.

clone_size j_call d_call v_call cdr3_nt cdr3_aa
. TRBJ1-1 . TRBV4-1 TGCGCCAGCAGCCAGATCCAATACAGGACCCTTATGAACACTGAAGCTTTCTTT CASSQIQYRTLMNTEAFF
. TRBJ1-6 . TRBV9 TGTGCCAGCAGCGTAGTTGGGAGCTCGGAATCACCCCTCCACTTT CASSVVGSSESPLHF
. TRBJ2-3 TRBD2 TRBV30 TGTGCCTGGAGCCTCGGGACTAGCGCTTCGGGGGATACGCAGTATTTT CAWSLGTSASGDTQYF
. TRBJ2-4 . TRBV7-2 TGTGCCAGCAGCAAGGTGGGCGCCAAAAACATTCAGTACTTC CASSKVGAKNIQYF
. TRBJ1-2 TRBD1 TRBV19 TGTGCCAGTAATGCGGACAGGCTCCCAATCTACACCTTC CASNADRLPIYTF
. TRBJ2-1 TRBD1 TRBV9 TGTGCCAGCAGCGTCGGGACAGGGGCCTACAATGAGCAGTTCTTC CASSVGTGAYNEQFF
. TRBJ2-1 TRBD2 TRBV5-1 TGCGCCAGCAGCTTCTCCGGGACTAGCTCCTACAATGAGCAGTTCTTC CASSFSGTSSYNEQFF
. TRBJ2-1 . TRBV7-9 TGTGCCAGCAGCCGGACAGCTAACAATGAGCAGTTCTTC CASSRTANNEQFF
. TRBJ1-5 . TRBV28 TGTGCCAGCAGTTTAAGGCAGGGAAGGGGGCAGCCCCAGCATTTT CASSLRQGRGQPQHF
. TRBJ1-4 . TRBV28 TGTGCCAGCAGTTCGCTAAAAAAACTGTTTTTT CASSSLKKLFF
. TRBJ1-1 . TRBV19 TGTGCCAGTAGTCGGTCCCAAGGACAGAAGAACACTGAAGCTTTCTTT CASSRSQGQKNTEAFF
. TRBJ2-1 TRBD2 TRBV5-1 TGCGCCAGCAGCTTTAGCGGGAGTGGGGATGAGCAGTTCTTC CASSFSGSGDEQFF
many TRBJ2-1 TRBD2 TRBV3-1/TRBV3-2 TGTGCCAGCAGCCGAATTCCGGGACTAGCAGCGGGTAATGAGCAGTTCTTC CASSRIPGLAAGNEQFF
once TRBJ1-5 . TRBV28 TGTGCCAGCGTGCGGTATAGCAATCAGCCCCAGCATTTT CASVRYSNQPQHF
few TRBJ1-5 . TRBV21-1 . CASSNVGQGIWGNQPQHF
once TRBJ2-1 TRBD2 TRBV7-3 TGTGCCAGCAGCTATGGACTAGCGGGAGAGGGTGAGCAGTTCTTC CASSYGLAGEGEQFF
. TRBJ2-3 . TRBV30 TGTGCCTGGAGAGGAGGGAGGCCCACAGATACGCAGTATTTT CAWRGGRPTDTQYF
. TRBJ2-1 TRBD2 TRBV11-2 TGTGCCAGCAGCTTTCTTACTAGCGGATATTACAATGAGCAGTTCTTC CASSFLTSGYYNEQFF
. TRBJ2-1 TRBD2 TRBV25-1 TGTGCCAGCTCTCGGACTAGGTCCCTCTACAATGAGCAGTTCTTC CASSRTRSLYNEQFF
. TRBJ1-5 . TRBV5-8 TGTGCCAGCAGCTTGCACAATCAGCCCCAGCATTTT CASSLHNQPQHF
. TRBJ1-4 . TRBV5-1 TGCGCCAGCAGCTCGGATCCTTCACAGGGAATAAATGAAAAACTGTTTTTT CASSSDPSQGINEKLFF
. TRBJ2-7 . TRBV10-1 TGCGCCAGCAGTCCAGGGACTGCCTACGAGCAGTACTTC CASSPGTAYEQYF
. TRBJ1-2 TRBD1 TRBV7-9 TGTGCCAGCAGCTTAGTACAGGGGGCAACCCTAAACTATGGCTACACCTTC CASSLVQGATLNYGYTF
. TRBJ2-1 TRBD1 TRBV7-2 TGTGCCAGCAGCGGACGGGACAGGGCCTACAATGAGCAGTTCTTC CASSGRDRAYNEQFF
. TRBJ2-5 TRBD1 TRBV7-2 TGTGCCAGCAGCTTCAGGGGGCAGCGGGAGACCCAGTACTTC CASSFRGQRETQYF
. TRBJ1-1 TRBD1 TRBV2 TGTGCCAGCAGTTCACAGGGGGGGAACACTGAAGCTTTCTTT CASSSQGGNTEAFF
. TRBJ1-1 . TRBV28 TGTGCCAGCAGTTTAAATTCGGGTTTTGAAGCTTTCTTT CASSLNSGFEAFF
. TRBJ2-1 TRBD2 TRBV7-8 TGTGCCAGCAGCTTAGGGCAGCGGGGCCCTTACAATGAGCAGTTCTTC CASSLGQRGPYNEQFF
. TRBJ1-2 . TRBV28 TGTGCCAGCAGCCCACTTGCGGGGTTGGACTATGGCTACACCTTC CASSPLAGLDYGYTF
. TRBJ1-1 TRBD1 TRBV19 TGTGCCAGTAGTCCCCGACAGGACAGGGCAGGCACTGAAGCTTTCTTT CASSPRQDRAGTEAFF
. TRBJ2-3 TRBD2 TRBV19 TGTGCCAGTCTTGGACTAGACATGACAGATACGCAGTATTTT CASLGLDMTDTQYF
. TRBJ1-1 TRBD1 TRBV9 TGTGCCAGCAGCGCGGGACAGGGTTTTTTAAGTGAAGCTTTCTTT CASSAGQGFLSEAFF
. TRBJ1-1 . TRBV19 TGTGCCAGTAGCGTAGGAGGGCCTAACACTGAAGCTTTCTTT CASSVGGPNTEAFF
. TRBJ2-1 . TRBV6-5 TGTGCCAGCAGACTAAATGAGCAGTTCTTC CASRLNEQFF
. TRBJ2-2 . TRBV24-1 TGTGCCACCAGTGATCACACCAGGGGGGCCGGGGAGCTGTTTTTT CATSDHTRGAGELFF
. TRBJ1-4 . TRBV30 TGTGCCTGGAGTGTCCGGCGGGAGATTGAAAAACTGTTTTTT CAWSVRREIEKLFF
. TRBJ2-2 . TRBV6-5 TGTGCCAGCAGGGCAGTCACCGGGGAGCTGTTTTTT CASRAVTGELFF
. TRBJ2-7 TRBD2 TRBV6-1 TGTGCCAGCAGTGAAGGGACTAGCGGATTCTACGAGCAGTACTTC CASSEGTSGFYEQYF
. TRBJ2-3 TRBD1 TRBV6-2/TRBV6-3 TGTGCCAGCAGTTATGTTCGTGGCAGGGGGAGTCCTCGAGGTGGAGATACGCAGTATTTT CASSYVRGRGSPRGGDTQYF
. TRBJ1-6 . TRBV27 TGTGCCAGCAGTCGGACCCCAAGGGGTCTTCGGCATTCACCCCTCCACTTT CASSRTPRGLRHSPLHF
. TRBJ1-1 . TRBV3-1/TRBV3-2 TGTGCCAGCAGCCACAGGGGATCGGGCACTGAAGCTTTCTTT CASSHRGSGTEAFF
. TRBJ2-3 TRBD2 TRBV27 TGTGCCAGCAGATTAGCGGGAGGGACAGATACGCAGTATTTT CASRLAGGTDTQYF
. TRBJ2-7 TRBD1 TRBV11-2 TGTGCCAGCAGTAAGGGGGCCCACTACGAGCAGTACTTC CASSKGAHYEQYF
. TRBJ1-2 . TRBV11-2 TGTGCCAGCAGCTTAGATCCAGCAGGGTTAAGCGGCTACACCTTC CASSLDPAGLSGYTF
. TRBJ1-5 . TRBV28 TGTGCCAGCAGTTCAGATCAGCCCCAGCATTTT CASSSDQPQHF
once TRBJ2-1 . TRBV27 TGTGCCAGCAGTTCCTCAAGGACTATTTCCAATGAGCAGTTCTTC CASSSSRTISNEQFF
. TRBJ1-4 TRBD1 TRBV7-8 TGTGCCAGCAGCTCAACCCTAATGGGACAGACAACTAATGAAAAACTGTTTTTT CASSSTLMGQTTNEKLFF
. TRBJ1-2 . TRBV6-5 TGTGCCAGCAGTTACGGGGCGGCTGGCTACACCTTC CASSYGAAGYTF
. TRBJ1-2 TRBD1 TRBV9 TGTGCCAGCAGCTTTCGACAGGGAGGAGGCTACACCTTC CASSFRQGGGYTF
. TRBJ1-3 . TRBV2 TGTGCCAGCCGATCAGCGGGAAACACCATATATTTT CASRSAGNTIYF
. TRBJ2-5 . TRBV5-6 TGTGCCAGCAGCTTGGGGAGGGGTGGGGAGACCCAGTACTTC CASSLGRGGETQYF
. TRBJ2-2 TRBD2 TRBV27 TGTGCCAGCAGTTTAACTAGCGGGAGTATGAACACCGGGGAGCTGTTTTTT CASSLTSGSMNTGELFF
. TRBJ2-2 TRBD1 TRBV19 TGTGCCAGTAGTCCCGGACAGGGAAACACCGGGGAGCTGTTTTTT CASSPGQGNTGELFF
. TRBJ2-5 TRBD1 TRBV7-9 TGTGCCAGCAGATCCGGGACAGGGGAAGAGACCCAGTACTTC CASRSGTGEETQYF